One sample yielded the 21 T cell receptor beta chains listed below, sequenced in a study of molecular identifiers for immune sequencing clone quantification. TCRdb recomputed calls from the PCR reads with MiXCR, one row per CDR3 protein. The table shows 460,000 or so distinct CDR3 sequences, with around 25% occurring only once. Material: naive CD8+ T cells from blood, with Jurkat cell RNA spiked in. Stated subset: FACS-sorted CD8+CD4-CCR7+CD45RA+ naive T cells. Receptors were obtained from a human donor in good health. Some libraries in this study had Jurkat cell RNA spiked in.

The sample holds a few counts of this clonotype. This chain links TRBV7-3 with TRBJ2-7, with 7 bases lining up with TRBD1. The CDR3 sequence is 14 residues long. Germline V gene lookup returns CDR1 SGHTA and CDR2 FQGTGA. Trimming took 1 base from V and 6 from J; bases not matched to a gene: 6. The CDR3 sequence is CASSLNGPGGEQYF. The CDR3 DNA reads as TGTGCCAGCAGCTTAAATGGGCCAGGGGGCGAGCAGTACTTC. Together with reference TRBV7-3 and TRBJ2-7, the CDR3 gives the full variable domain: GAGVSQTPSNKVTEKGKYVELRCDPISGHTALYWYRQSLGQGPEFLIYFQGTGAADDSGLPNDRFFAVRPEGSVSTLKIQRTERGDSAVYLCASSLNGPGGEQYFGPGTRLTVT.

In its sample, this clonotype was seen once. This sequence may be a read error, since a much larger clone differs from it by one base. The V and J genes are TRBV28 and TRBJ2-1; possibly TRBD1 or TRBD2 for D (5 bases each). The CDR3 has 16 residues. V gave up 6 bases and J gave up 2 bases, with 17 bases separating them. The V gene's germline CDR1 is MDHEN and CDR2 SYDVKM. The CDR3 DNA reads as TGTGCCAGCAGGCAACCGGGACGGGGTCCCTACAATGAGCAGTTCTTC. Translation gives CASRQPGRGPYNEQFF.

The rearrangement links TRBV28 to TRBJ2-3; 7 bases match TRBD2. This CDR3 is built from 17 residues. V gave up 2 bases and J gave up 3 bases; unmatched junction bases: 11. Germline V lookup: CDR1 MDHEN, CDR2 SYDVKM. CDR3 amino acids: CASSLESGLDVTDTQYF. The DNA of the CDR3 is TGTGCCAGCAGTTTAGAGTCAGGACTAGACGTTACAGATACGCAGTATTTT. The full variable domain, in which reference TRBV28 and TRBJ2-3 provide the parts outside the CDR3, is DVKVTQSSRYLVKRTGEKVFLECVQDMDHENMFWYRQDPGLGLRLIYFSYDVKMKEKGDIPEGYSVSREKKERFSLILESASTNQTSMYLCASSLESGLDVTDTQYFGPGTRLTVL.

The chain recombines TRBV15 with TRBJ1-3, with 8 bases that match TRBD1. Germline assignment: CDR1 LNHNV and CDR2 YYDKDF (reference sequence). J gave up 3 bases and V 9 bases, and 4 bases lay outside the gene matches. This CDR3 contains 13 residues. CDR3: CATDTGGGNTIYF. The DNA for the CDR3 is TGTGCCACGGATACAGGGGGTGGAAACACCATATATTTT.

This clonotype was observed a few times. This chain joins TRBV4-1 and TRBJ2-5, with TRBD1 matching 7 bases. The CDR3 runs to 14 residues. The germline CDR1 and CDR2 sequences are MGHRA and YSYEKL. The trim removed 1 base at V and 3 bases at J, leaving 2 bases unmatched. As DNA, the CDR3 is TGCGCCAGCAGCCAAGCCGGGACAGAAGAGACCCAGTACTTC. Its translation is CASSQAGTEETQYF.

This chain links TRBV28 with TRBJ1-2, with 12 bases aligning to TRBD1. Unmatched junction bases numbered 8, after V lost 5 bases and J lost 10 bases. The germline gives CDR1 MDHEN, CDR2 SYDVKM. CDR3 size: 14 residues. CDR3 sequence reads: CASSGGTGGLTYTF. CDR3 DNA sequence: TGTGCCAGCAGTGGGGGGACAGGGGGCTTGACCTACACCTTC.

This clonotype was seen a few times. This rearrangement joins TRBV12-3 or TRBV12-4 to TRBJ2-2, with 10 bases that match TRBD2. With V trimmed by 2 bases and J by 2 bases, 8 bases remained unmatched. This CDR3 has 18 residues. Here the CDR3 DNA reads TGTGCCAGCAGTTTACCTCTAGCGGGAGCCCTAAACACCGGGGAGCTGTTTTTT. Residues: CASSLPLAGALNTGELFF.

There are many counts of this clonotype. The chain joins TRBV7-9 to TRBJ2-7; 10 nucleotides align to TRBD2. The CDR3 consists of 13 residues. V shed 5 bases, J shed 7 bases, and the junction held 5 bases outside the gene matches. Germline V lookup: CDR1 SEHNR, CDR2 FQNEAQ (reference sequence). The CDR3 reads CASSPSGRGEQYF. The CDR3 DNA follows: TGTGCCAGCAGCCCCAGCGGGAGGGGGGAGCAGTACTTC. The variable domain in full, completed from reference TRBV7-9 and TRBJ2-7, reads DTGVSQNPRHKITKRGQNVTFRCDPISEHNRLYWYRQTLGQGPEFLTYFQNEAQLEKSRLLSDRFSAERPKGSFSTLEIQRTEQGDSAMYLCASSPSGRGEQYFGPGTRLTVT.

As to this clonotype: This may be a read error: a much more frequent sequence differs by one nucleotide. The chain links TRBV20-1 to TRBJ2-7, with D possibly TRBD1 on 6 matching bases. The CDR3 totals 13 residues. CDR1 DFQATT and CDR2 SNEGSKA come from the germline V gene (reference sequence). Written as DNA, the CDR3 is TGCAGTGCTCAGGGGATTGTCTCCTACGAGCGGTACTTC. This translates into CSAQGIVSYERYF.

The CDR3 DNA follows: TGTGCCAGCAGTGGGTACACAGCCTACGAGCAGTACTTC. Residues: CASSGYTAYEQYF. The rearrangement links TRBV2 to TRBJ2-7; the D is unclear. There are 13 residues in the CDR3. V lost 4 bases to trimming and J lost 2 bases, with 9 bases between them. CDR1 and CDR2 from the germline V gene are SNHLY and FYNNEI.

This sequence joins TRBV19 and TRBJ2-5, with D perhaps matching TRBD1 (5 bases). Deletions cut 5 bases from V and 1 base from J, with 11 bases between. Germline V lookup: CDR1 LNHDA, CDR2 SQIVND (reference sequence). The CDR3 runs to 14 residues. CDR3 DNA: TGTGCCAGTAGTTCGACAGAGCTCCAAGAGACCCAGTACTTC. It translates to CASSSTELQETQYF. Full variable domain (remainder filled in from reference TRBV19 and TRBJ2-5): DGGITQSPKYLFRKEGQNVTLSCEQNLNHDAMYWYRQDPGQGLRLIYYSQIVNDFQKGDIAEGYSVSREKKESFPLTVTSAQKNPTAFYLCASSSTELQETQYFGPGTRLLVL.

There are a few counts of this clonotype. The gene calls are TRBV29-1 and TRBJ2-7; 11 nucleotides align to TRBD2. From germline, CDR1 is SQVTM and CDR2 ANQGSEA. The V gene end was trimmed by 1 base and the J gene end by 3 bases; junction bases not matched to a gene: 2. This CDR3 is built from 14 residues. The CDR3 coding sequence is TGCAGCGTTGAAGGCCTAGCGGGAGGCTACGAGCAGTACTTC. Its protein is CSVEGLAGGYEQYF.

This clonotype was detected many times. CDR3 nucleotides: TGCAGTGCTAGTTGGCTAGCGGGAGGGTACGAGCAGTACTTC. As protein: CSASWLAGGYEQYF. The chain carries TRBV20-1 and TRBJ2-7, with 12 bases lining up with TRBD2. CDR3 size: 14 residues. Looked up from germline, CDR1 is DFQATT and CDR2 is SNEGSKA (reference sequence). After removal of 3 bases from V and 4 bases from J, the junction contained 4 bases not matched to a gene.

The sample holds many counts of this clonotype. The genes are TRBV5-1 and TRBJ2-3; TRBD2 matches at 11 bases. The CDR3 extends over 16 amino acids. Germline CDR1 SGHRS, CDR2 YFSETQ. The trim removed 0 bases at V and 2 bases at J, leaving 2 bases unmatched. CDR3 amino acids: CASSLVAGGLTDTQYF. DNA for the CDR3: TGCGCCAGCAGCTTGGTAGCGGGAGGGCTCACAGATACGCAGTATTTT.

This clonotype was observed a few times. The chain combines TRBV28 with TRBJ1-1, with D uncertain. There are 15 residues in the CDR3. V lost 3 bases to trimming and J lost 8 bases, with 19 bases between them. The germline V gene encodes CDR1 MDHEN and CDR2 SYDVKM. The CDR3 DNA sequence: TGTGCCAGCAGTTTTACCCTAGTCAAAGCTGACGAAGCTTTCTTT. It is translated as CASSFTLVKADEAFF. Variable domain in full (rest from reference TRBV28 and TRBJ1-1): DVKVTQSSRYLVKRTGEKVFLECVQDMDHENMFWYRQDPGLGLRLIYFSYDVKMKEKGDIPEGYSVSREKKERFSLILESASTNQTSMYLCASSFTLVKADEAFFGQGTRLTVV.

V and J are TRBV7-9 and TRBJ1-4; D ambiguous. CDR1 SEHNR and CDR2 FQNEAQ come from the germline V gene (reference sequence). Trimming took 4 bases from V and 6 from J, leaving 6 bases between them. The CDR3 runs to 12 residues. The CDR3, as DNA: TGTGCCAGCAGCTCAGACTATGAAAAACTGTTTTTT. This codes for CASSSDYEKLFF. Variable domain in full (rest from reference TRBV7-9 and TRBJ1-4): DTGVSQNPRHKITKRGQNVTFRCDPISEHNRLYWYRQTLGQGPEFLTYFQNEAQLEKSRLLSDRFSAERPKGSFSTLEIQRTEQGDSAMYLCASSSDYEKLFFGSGTQLSVL.

This clonotype was counted many times. The V gene is TRBV2, the J gene TRBJ2-3; unclear D gene. This CDR3 is built from 13 residues. CDR1 SNHLY and CDR2 FYNNEI come from the germline V gene. The V end was cut by 5 bases, the J end by 0 bases, with 6 bases between. The CDR3 loop reads CASSSDSTDTQYF. The CDR3 coding sequence is TGTGCCAGCAGTTCGGACAGCACAGATACGCAGTATTTT.

In its sample, this clonotype was seen many times. This chain links TRBV13 with TRBJ1-1; D is undetermined. The CDR3 sequence is 14 residues long. Between the trimmed V and J ends, which lost 0 bases and 10 bases, there was a span of 15 bases. Germline V gene lookup returns CDR1 PRHDT and CDR2 FYEKMQ (reference sequence). The CDR3 protein is CASSLGQGGRTAFF. CDR3 DNA sequence: TGTGCCAGCAGCTTAGGCCAAGGAGGTCGGACAGCTTTCTTT. The full variable domain, its missing parts supplied by reference TRBV13 and TRBJ1-1, is AAGVIQSPRHLIKEKRETATLKCYPIPRHDTVYWYQQGPGQDPQFLISFYEKMQSDKGSIPDRFSAQQFSDYHSELNMSSLELGDSALYFCASSLGQGGRTAFFGQGTRLTVV.

The chain is built from TRBV5-6 and TRBJ2-5, with TRBD1 matching 8 bases. V trimming: 0 bases; J trimming: 5 bases; junction bases outside the gene matches: 6. In germline, CDR1 is SGHDT, CDR2 YYEEEE. The CDR3 consists of 15 residues. The CDR3 loop reads CASSLASGGLETQYF. The CDR3 coding sequence is TGTGCCAGCAGCTTGGCTTCAGGGGGCTTGGAGACCCAGTACTTC.

To note about this clonotype: A read error may account for a junction end that differs from germline. The chain uses TRBV27 and TRBJ2-5; 7 positions agree with TRBD1. Germline V lookup: CDR1 MNHEY, CDR2 SMNVEV (reference sequence). The CDR3 consists of 14 residues. The CDR3 DNA follows: TGTGCCAGCAGTGCAGGGGGAATTGGAGAGCCCCAGTACTTC. Translating it yields CASSAGGIGEPQYF.

The sample holds a few counts of this clonotype. Written as DNA, the CDR3 is TGTGCCAGCAGGACTTTTGTGGTGAACACTGAAGCTTTCTTT. Amino acids: CASRTFVVNTEAFF. The chain has TRBV11-2 and TRBJ1-1, with no clear D. This CDR3 has 14 amino acids. Per germline, CDR1 SGHAT and CDR2 FQNNGV. V lost 6 bases, J lost 0 bases, and 11 bases lay in between.